This T cell receptor (beta chain) emerged from a study of T cell repertoires in cytomegalovirus infection. Turning to the study itself: Well-studied HLA-B-restricted epitopes and recently identified HLA-C-restricted epitopes of CMV were both used in the study. Public signatures in TCR beta pointed to CMV infection and matching HLA type.

One entry per CDR3 protein, called by TCRdb with MiXCR from the reads. Altogether fewer than 1,000,000 distinct CDR3 sequences are present, approximately 30% being singletons, with the ten largest covering roughly an eighth. With 6 bases clipped from V and 5 bases from J, the junction kept 9 bases outside the gene matches. CDR1 is SEHNR and CDR2 is FQNEAQ in the germline V gene (reference sequence). The CDR3 extends over 15 amino acids. Comment on this clonotype: As yet, its antigen is unknown.

Findings of the study overall: Clonotype analysis showed dominance of the ex vivo response by HLA-C-restricted CMV-specific TCR beta clonotypes.

The V call is TRBV7-9, the J call TRBJ2-1, with 8 bases identical to TRBD1. Sequences were derived from cultured CD8+ T cells from PBMCs, sampled from culture after CMV antigen stimulation. The origin of this receptor is a human donor in good health (CMV status not recorded). Some clones in this sample may be carry-over from other donors' samples. CDR3 residues: CASRTPGGANNEQFF. In DNA, the CDR3 is TGTGCCAGCAGGACCCCAGGGGGCGCAAACAATGAGCAGTTCTTC.